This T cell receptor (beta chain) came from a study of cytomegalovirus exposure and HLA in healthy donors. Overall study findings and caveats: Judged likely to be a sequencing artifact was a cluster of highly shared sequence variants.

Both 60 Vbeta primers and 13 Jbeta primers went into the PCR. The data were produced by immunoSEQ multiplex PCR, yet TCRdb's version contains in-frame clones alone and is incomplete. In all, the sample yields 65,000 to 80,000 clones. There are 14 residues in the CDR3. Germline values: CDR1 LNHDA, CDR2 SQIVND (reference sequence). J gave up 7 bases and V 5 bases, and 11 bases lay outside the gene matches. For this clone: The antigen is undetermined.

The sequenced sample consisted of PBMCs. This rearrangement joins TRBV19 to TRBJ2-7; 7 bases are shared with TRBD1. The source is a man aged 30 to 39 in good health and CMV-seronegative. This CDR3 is CASSPRDREREQYF. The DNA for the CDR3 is TGTGCCAGTAGTCCCCGTGACAGGGAACGGGAGCAGTACTTC.